The 30 T cell receptor beta chains given below trace back to one sample, sequenced in a study of neurological immune-mediated disorders. MiXCR, run by TCRdb on the 5' RACE reads, gives a single entry per CDR3 protein. The table has tens of thousands of distinct CDR3 sequences, more than 2% seen once. The sequencing sample was made of PBMCs. Every receptor here comes from a man over 45 with multiple sclerosis.

This clonotype was seen repeatedly, ten times or more. The chain's CDR3 is CASSLGLALEQYF. The CDR3 coding sequence is TGTGCCAGCAGCTTAGGGCTAGCGCTCGAGCAGTACTTC. V and J are TRBV7-2 and TRBJ2-7, with TRBD2 as a possible D gene (6 bases). Trimming removed 1 base from V and 6 bases from J, with 10 bases in between. The CDR3 loop spans 13 amino acids. Per the germline V gene, CDR1 is SGHTA and CDR2 is FQGNSA.

This clonotype came up many times. The V call is TRBV29-1, the J call TRBJ2-5; D is tentatively TRBD1 or TRBD2 (5 bases each). CDR3 length equals 14 residues. Germline-derived CDR1 and CDR2 are SQVTM and ANQGSEA. V lost 3 bases and J 0 bases, leaving 11 bases between the germline ends. The CDR3 DNA sequence: TGCAGCGTTGAGGTCGGGGCATACCAAGAGACCCAGTACTTC. Amino acid sequence: CSVEVGAYQETQYF.

This clonotype was seen repeatedly, ten times or more. The chain uses TRBV6-6 and TRBJ2-6; tentatively, D is TRBD1 (5 bases). Per germline, CDR1 MNHNY and CDR2 SVGAGI (reference sequence). This CDR3 region has 15 residues. The V and J ends lost 6 bases and 0 bases respectively, with 9 bases between them. CDR3 nucleotides: TGTGCCAGCAGCCATGACAGCTCTGGGGCCAACGTCCTGACTTTC. Protein: CASSHDSSGANVLTF.

Ten or more counts support this clonotype. The rearrangement links TRBV6-5 to TRBJ2-7, with TRBD1 matching 9 bases. Germline trimming cut 4 bases from V and 6 bases from J; bases unmatched to any gene: 10. This CDR3 region has 15 residues. Germline-derived CDR1 and CDR2 are MNHEY and SVGAGI. The CDR3 spells CASSLTSGTGFEQYF. The DNA of the CDR3 is TGTGCCAGCAGTTTGACCTCCGGGACAGGGTTCGAGCAGTACTTC.

This clonotype was picked up many times. One junction end does not reproduce the germline sequence, and a read error may be involved. The chain employs TRBV6-5 and TRBJ1-2, with a possible D match to TRBD1 (5 bases). CDR1 and CDR2 (germline): MNHEY, SVGAGI. The CDR3 loop spans 14 amino acids. CDR3 protein: CASSRDLGSDFIFF. The CDR3 region has the DNA TGTGCCAGCAGTCGGGACCTTGGATCGGATTTTATTTTCTTC.

This clonotype was seen only a few times. The CDR3 bases are TGTGCCAGCAGTTTTATCGGGGAAGCAGATACGCAGTATTTT. It specifies CASSFIGEADTQYF. J is TRBJ2-3 and V is TRBV27, with D perhaps matching TRBD2 (5 bases). The CDR3 sequence is 14 residues long. The V gene's germline CDR1 is MNHEY and CDR2 SMNVEV (reference sequence). Trimming took 3 bases from V and 4 from J, leaving 11 bases between them.

In its sample, this clonotype was seen many times. The chain uses TRBV20-1 and TRBJ2-3; D gene ambiguous. Trimming left V 6 bases short and J 0 bases short, with 13 bases between. Germline lookup yields CDR1 DFQATT and CDR2 SNEGSKA (reference sequence). This CDR3 has 14 amino acids. The CDR3 DNA follows: TGCAGTGCCCTCGCATCATCTAGCACAGATACGCAGTATTTT. It encodes CSALASSSTDTQYF.

The rearrangement uses TRBV11-2 and TRBJ2-7; maybe TRBD2 (5 bases). V dropped 1 base and J dropped 6 bases, with 10 bases sitting between them. Per the germline V gene, CDR1 is SGHAT and CDR2 is FQNNGV. The CDR3 covers 13 residues. The CDR3 sequence: CASSLVEGTEQYF. The CDR3 region has the DNA TGTGCCAGCAGCTTAGTAGAGGGAACCGAGCAGTACTTC.

This clonotype was detected many times. V is TRBV5-1 and J is TRBJ1-2; D not certain. CDR3 length equals 12 residues. Per the germline V gene, CDR1 is SGHRS and CDR2 is YFSETQ. V was clipped by 1 base and J by 8 bases, with 9 bases between them. CDR3 coding DNA: TGCGCCAGCAGCTTGTCGCAAACAGGCTACACCTTC. Amino acid sequence: CASSLSQTGYTF.

This clonotype was seen ten or more times. V is TRBV20-1 and J is TRBJ2-3; perhaps TRBD2 as D (5 bases). The germline CDR1 and CDR2 sequences are DFQATT and SNEGSKA (reference sequence). This CDR3 is 14 amino acids long. The V gene lost 6 bases and the J gene lost 5 bases, with 18 bases spanning the gap. In DNA form, the CDR3 reads TGCAGTGCGTTGCTAGCCGAACGGCTAGATACGCAGTATTTT. Translating it yields CSALLAERLDTQYF.

This sequence joins TRBV6-2 or TRBV6-3 and TRBJ2-1; 12 positions match TRBD2. The germline V gene encodes CDR1 MNHEY and CDR2 SVGEGT. This CDR3 has 15 amino acids. V lost 7 bases, J lost 4 bases, and 5 bases stayed unmatched. The CDR3 protein is CASTLAGGHYNEQFF. In DNA, the CDR3 is TGTGCCAGCACCCTAGCGGGGGGGCATTACAATGAGCAGTTCTTC.

This clonotype was counted many times. The CDR3 DNA is TGTGCCAGCAGCCTGGACAGGTTCATCGGGGAGCTGTTTTTT. This encodes CASSLDRFIGELFF. V and J are TRBV12-3 or TRBV12-4 and TRBJ2-2; 7 nucleotides line up with TRBD1. V shed 6 bases and J 7 bases; nucleotides not matched to a gene: 8. The CDR3 is 14 amino acids.

This clonotype was observed many times. V is TRBV6-2 or TRBV6-3 and J is TRBJ2-7, with D possibly matching TRBD1 (6 bases). V lost 10 bases and J lost 4, with 17 bases in between. This CDR3 contains 13 residues. Germline V gene data show CDR1 as MNHEY and CDR2 as SVGEGT. Here the CDR3 reads CATRDQGQYEQYF. CDR3 bases: TGTGCCACCAGAGACCAGGGGCAGTACGAGCAGTACTTC.

This clonotype was recorded at least ten times. CDR3 coding DNA: TGCGCCAGCAGCTTAGAAGGGGCGCTTTATGGCTACACCTTC. Residues: CASSLEGALYGYTF. The chain is built from TRBV5-1 and TRBJ1-2; weak D call: TRBD1 (5 bases). This CDR3 comprises 14 residues. The germline CDR1 and CDR2 sequences are SGHRS and YFSETQ. V was clipped by 2 bases and J by 5 bases, with 13 bases between them.

This chain connects TRBV6-6 to TRBJ2-3; unclear D gene. V lost 2 bases and J lost 4, with 19 bases in between. CDR1 and CDR2 (germline): MNHNY, SVGAGI (reference sequence). The CDR3 loop spans 17 amino acids. DNA for the CDR3: TGTGCCAGCAGTTACGGACGGGCGCCCCGCGTGCCAGATACGCAGTATTTT. Amino acid sequence: CASSYGRAPRVPDTQYF.

This clonotype was counted at least ten times. This rearrangement joins TRBV12-3 or TRBV12-4 to TRBJ2-3, with 7 bases lining up with TRBD1. V was clipped by 7 bases and J by 9 bases; unmatched bases: 7. The CDR3 extends over 12 amino acids. The CDR3 DNA reads as TGTGCCAGCAATACACAGGGGCGAACGCAGTATTTT. Its protein product is CASNTQGRTQYF.

This clonotype was seen ten or more times. The chain has TRBV5-6 and TRBJ1-6; D is unclear. This CDR3 is built from 13 residues. Germline V gene sequence: CDR1 SGHDT, CDR2 YYEEEE. The V and J ends lost 4 bases and 8 bases respectively, with 10 bases between them. This CDR3 reads CASSEMEDSPLHF. The CDR3, as DNA: TGTGCCAGCAGCGAGATGGAAGATTCACCCCTCCACTTT.

This clonotype was picked up many times. This chain uses TRBV12-3 or TRBV12-4 with TRBJ1-2; D remains unclear. CDR3 length: 14 residues. Trimming removed 3 bases at V and 5 bases at J, with 13 bases between. CDR3 nucleotides: TGTGCCAGCAGTTTCTGGGAGACTAGTTATGGCTACACCTTC. This translates into CASSFWETSYGYTF.

This clonotype showed up many times. The chain has TRBV14 and TRBJ1-2; no clear D gene. The V end was cut by 4 bases, the J end by 7 bases, with 31 bases between. In germline, CDR1 is SGHDN, CDR2 FVKESK. The CDR3 loop spans 19 amino acids. CDR3: CASSPPWGRQAATEGGYTF. In nucleotides, the CDR3 is TGTGCCAGCAGCCCACCTTGGGGAAGGCAGGCGGCGACGGAGGGTGGCTACACCTTC.

This clonotype occurred many times. This rearrangement joins TRBV27 to TRBJ2-7; D possibly corresponds to TRBD1 (6 bases). The CDR3 runs to 14 residues. Per germline, CDR1 MNHEY and CDR2 SMNVEV (reference sequence). V lost 5 bases to trimming and J lost 3 bases, with 14 bases between them. CDR3 amino acids: CASSPTGLVYEQYF. The CDR3 DNA reads as TGTGCCAGCAGTCCCACAGGGTTAGTCTACGAGCAGTACTTC.

This clonotype came up many times. This chain links TRBV27 with TRBJ2-7; 8 nucleotides agree with TRBD1. Trimming took 5 bases from V and 6 from J; bases not matched to a gene: 3. This CDR3 is 12 amino acids long. From germline, CDR1 is MNHEY and CDR2 SMNVEV (reference sequence). The CDR3 loop is CASSQTGAEQYF. The CDR3 bases are TGTGCCAGCAGTCAGACAGGGGCCGAGCAGTACTTC.

At least ten counts were recorded for this clonotype. This chain joins TRBV9 and TRBJ2-5; tentatively, D is TRBD1 (6 bases). Trimming removed 4 bases at V and 7 bases at J, with 17 bases between. The CDR3 has 14 residues. In germline, CDR1 is SGDLS, CDR2 YYNGEE. CDR3 protein: CASSTGSLQGTQYF. CDR3 DNA sequence: TGTGCCAGCAGCACAGGGAGCCTCCAGGGGACCCAGTACTTC.

In its sample, this clonotype was seen many times. This chain joins TRBV6-6 and TRBJ2-2; D perhaps matches TRBD2 (6 bases). The CDR3 extends over 12 amino acids. Germline V lookup: CDR1 MNHNY, CDR2 SVGAGI (reference sequence). V was trimmed by 8 bases and J by 6 bases, leaving 10 bases between them. CDR3 sequence reads: CASRGGAGELFF. The CDR3 region has the DNA TGTGCCAGCCGCGGCGGGGCCGGGGAGCTGTTTTTT.

In its sample, this clonotype was seen many times. This sequence joins TRBV20-1 and TRBJ2-6, with D unresolved. Germline values: CDR1 DFQATT, CDR2 SNEGSKA (reference sequence). This CDR3 region has 15 residues. Trimming stripped 1 base from V and 1 base from J, with 8 bases between. CDR3 loop: CSARVGMSGANVLTF. DNA of the CDR3: TGCAGTGCTAGAGTTGGCATGTCTGGGGCCAACGTCCTGACTTTC.

This clonotype was counted ten times or more. DNA for the CDR3: TGTGCCAGCAGCAGACGGGACAGGGGTAATTCACCCCTCCACTTT. This gives the protein CASSRRDRGNSPLHF. This rearrangement joins TRBV16 to TRBJ1-6, with 10 bases aligning to TRBD1. The CDR3 has 15 amino acids. Germline lookup yields CDR1 KGHSY and CDR2 FQNENV. V shed 5 bases, J shed 6 bases, and the junction held 4 bases outside the gene matches.

V gene TRBV5-1 combines with J gene TRBJ1-1; perhaps TRBD1 as D (6 bases). The CDR3 is 17 residues long. The germline V and J ends were trimmed by 1 base and 0 bases, with 16 bases remaining between them. In germline, CDR1 is SGHRS, CDR2 YFSETQ. The CDR3 nucleotides read TGCGCCAGCAGCTTGCGAGGGGGGTCAATCATGAACACTGAAGCTTTCTTT. Translated, it gives CASSLRGGSIMNTEAFF.

This clonotype was picked up many times. This sequence joins TRBV6-5 and TRBJ2-1, with 11 bases lining up with TRBD2. V shed 7 bases, J shed 4 bases, and the junction held 3 bases outside the gene matches. The CDR3 extends over 14 amino acids. Germline loops: CDR1 MNHEY, CDR2 SVGAGI. CDR3 coding DNA: TGTGCCAGCACCGGACTAGCGGGTTACAATGAGCAGTTCTTC. Translated: CASTGLAGYNEQFF.

Many counts were recorded for this clonotype. V is TRBV21-1 and J is TRBJ1-5; TRBD1, as called in the table, went unchecked against the DNA. TRBV21-1 is tagged as a pseudogene. The CDR3 has 16 residues. In DNA, the CDR3 is TGTGCCAGCAGCACCAGGGGACAGAATAGCAATCAGCCCCAGCATTTT. Its translation is CASSTRGQNSNQPQHF.

In its sample, this clonotype was seen many times. The rearrangement uses TRBV7-3 and TRBJ2-1; 8 bases map to TRBD1. The CDR3 consists of 15 residues. Germline CDR1 reads SGHTA; CDR2 reads FQGTGA. With 2 bases clipped from V and 2 bases from J, the junction kept 2 bases outside the gene matches. This CDR3 is CASSLQGATYNEQFF. As DNA, the CDR3 is TGTGCCAGCAGCTTACAGGGGGCAACCTACAATGAGCAGTTCTTC. The whole variable domain, filled in from reference TRBV7-3 and TRBJ2-1, reads GAGVSQTPSNKVTEKGKYVELRCDPISGHTALYWYRQSLGQGPEFLIYFQGTGAADDSGLPNDRFFAVRPEGSVSTLKIQRTERGDSAVYLCASSLQGATYNEQFFGPGTRLTVL.

This clonotype is labeled as medium-sized. V and J are TRBV5-1 and TRBJ2-3; 8 positions match TRBD2. V shed 4 bases and J 5 bases; nucleotides not matched to a gene: 9. In germline, CDR1 is SGHRS, CDR2 YFSETQ. This CDR3 comprises 15 residues. The CDR3 loop reads CASSISGAKGDTQYF. In DNA form, the CDR3 reads TGCGCCAGCAGCATTAGCGGGGCAAAGGGAGATACGCAGTATTTT.